The rows below give T cell receptor beta chains drawn from one sample of a study of cytomegalovirus exposure and HLA in healthy donors. TCRdb's table, derived via immunoSEQ multiplex PCR, lists solely in-frame clones and lacks some. Found here are 100,000 to 150,000 clones; the top ten clones hold 1.5% to 2%. Sequenced input: PBMCs. All receptors come from a man aged 18 to 29 in good health and CMV-seronegative. The CDR3 runs from the conserved cysteine through the conserved F or W. A D gene is named only where the DNA matches it firmly.

J	V	D	length	CDR3
TRBJ2-5	TRBV7-9	TRBD2	16	CASSLAGLADRETQYF
TRBJ1-3	TRBV5-1	.	16	CASSFKPGQSGNTIYF
TRBJ2-1	TRBV11-2	.	14	CASSLRATYNEQFF
TRBJ2-7	TRBV28	TRBD1	13	CASGPGQGFEQYF
TRBJ2-3	TRBV29-1	TRBD2	14	CSLTSGRAPDTQYF
TRBJ2-7	TRBV4-3	.	17	CASSQDGSGLGSYEQYF
TRBJ2-3	TRBV5-1	TRBD2	13	CASSVGTSQRQYF
TRBJ2-3	TRBV6-5	TRBD2	12	CASKRGTDTQYF
TRBJ1-3	TRBV19	TRBD1	16	CASRLTGGLTGNTIYF
TRBJ2-1	TRBV7-3	.	14	CASSLTGSGNEQFF
TRBJ2-7	TRBV6-1	TRBD1	14	CASSDGTGATEQYF
TRBJ2-7	TRBV5-5	.	11	CASSPRDEQYF
TRBJ1-3	TRBV7-6	.	15	CASSLADGGGNTIYF
TRBJ2-7	TRBV7-9	TRBD2	14	CASSSLAGAREQYF
TRBJ1-5	TRBV6-1	.	15	CASSEAAGSNQPQHF
TRBJ2-7	TRBV27	TRBD2	16	CASSLFQGLAGGEQYF
TRBJ2-7	TRBV19	TRBD1	14	CASSPRTGSYEQYF
TRBJ2-3	TRBV14	TRBD1	16	CASSHLGTGRTDTQYF
TRBJ1-2	TRBV7-2	TRBD1	15	CASSPSTGGSDGYTF
TRBJ2-5	TRBV7-2	TRBD1	14	CASSRGQGKETQYF
TRBJ1-4	TRBV5-6	TRBD1	15	CASSLRQGVQEKLFF
TRBJ2-1	TRBV7-2	TRBD2	15	CASSLPSGAYNEQFF
TRBJ2-1	TRBV29-1	.	15	CSVEGGLFGDNEQFF
TRBJ1-6	TRBV5-4	TRBD1	15	CASSSSGDSNSPLHF
TRBJ1-3	TRBV28	.	14	CASSFRGAGNTIYF
TRBJ1-5	TRBV7-9	.	14	CASSLADSDQPQHF
TRBJ2-2	TRBV7-2	.	13	CASSLRVTGELFF
TRBJ2-2	TRBV6-6	TRBD2	13	CASTVSGAGELFF
TRBJ2-1	TRBV28	TRBD2	15	CAASSGASSYNEQFF
TRBJ2-7	TRBV11-3	TRBD1	13	CASSPGGSYEQYF
TRBJ1-6	TRBV9	.	13	CASSESRNSPLHF
TRBJ2-3	TRBV5-1	.	11	CASRSGDTQYF
TRBJ2-2	TRBV6-1	.	13	CASSENSFGELFF
.	TRBV18	.	13	CASLGDLAYEQYF
TRBJ2-3	TRBV5-4	TRBD2	17	CASSFSGIRSSTDTQYF
TRBJ2-7	TRBV29-1	TRBD2	11	CSVGEGEEQYF
.	TRBV11-2	TRBD1	14	CASSWGTGDYEQYF
TRBJ1-1	TRBV9	.	17	CASSVGPLQGGNTEAFF
TRBJ1-4	TRBV4-1	TRBD1	17	CASSRDKRLSGGLSLFF
TRBJ1-2	TRBV6-6	TRBD1	14	CASSNWDRYYGYTF
TRBJ1-2	TRBV7-2	TRBD1	14	CASSPRTGMSGYTF
TRBJ1-2	TRBV19	.	16	CASSWGRGLANYGYTF
TRBJ1-1	TRBV19	.	13	CASRGSRGTEAFF
TRBJ2-6	TRBV9	TRBD1	19	CASSENPDRGSSGANVLTF
TRBJ1-4	TRBV29-1	TRBD1	13	CSVSLDRDVKLFF
TRBJ1-1	TRBV15	.	13	CATSIQKNTEAFF
TRBJ2-1	TRBV4-1	TRBD1	17	CASSQDPQDRDYNEQFF
TRBJ1-6	TRBV5-1	TRBD1	13	CASKGADNSPLHF
TRBJ1-2	TRBV9	TRBD1	14	CASSGTGANYGYTF
TRBJ2-7	TRBV5-1	.	14	CASSSHRATYEQYF
TRBJ1-2	TRBV18	.	15	CASSPISAREYGYTF
TRBJ2-1	TRBV6-5	.	14	CASSYAGAYNEQFF
TRBJ2-7	TRBV5-8	TRBD1	16	CASSPPRTGWPYEQYF